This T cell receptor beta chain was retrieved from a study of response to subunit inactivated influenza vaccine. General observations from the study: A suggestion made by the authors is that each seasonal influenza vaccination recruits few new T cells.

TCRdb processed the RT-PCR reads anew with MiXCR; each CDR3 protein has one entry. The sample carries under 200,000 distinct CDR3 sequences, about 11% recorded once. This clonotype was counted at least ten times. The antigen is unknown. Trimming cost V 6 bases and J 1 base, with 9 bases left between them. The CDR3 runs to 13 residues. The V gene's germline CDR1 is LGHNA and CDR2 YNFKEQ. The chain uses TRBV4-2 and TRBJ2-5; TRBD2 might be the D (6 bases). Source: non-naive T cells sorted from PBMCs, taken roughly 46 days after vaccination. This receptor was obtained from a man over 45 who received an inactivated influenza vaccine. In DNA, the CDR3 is TGTGCCAGCAGGGCGGGGACCCAAGAGACCCAGTACTTC. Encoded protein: CASRAGTQETQYF.